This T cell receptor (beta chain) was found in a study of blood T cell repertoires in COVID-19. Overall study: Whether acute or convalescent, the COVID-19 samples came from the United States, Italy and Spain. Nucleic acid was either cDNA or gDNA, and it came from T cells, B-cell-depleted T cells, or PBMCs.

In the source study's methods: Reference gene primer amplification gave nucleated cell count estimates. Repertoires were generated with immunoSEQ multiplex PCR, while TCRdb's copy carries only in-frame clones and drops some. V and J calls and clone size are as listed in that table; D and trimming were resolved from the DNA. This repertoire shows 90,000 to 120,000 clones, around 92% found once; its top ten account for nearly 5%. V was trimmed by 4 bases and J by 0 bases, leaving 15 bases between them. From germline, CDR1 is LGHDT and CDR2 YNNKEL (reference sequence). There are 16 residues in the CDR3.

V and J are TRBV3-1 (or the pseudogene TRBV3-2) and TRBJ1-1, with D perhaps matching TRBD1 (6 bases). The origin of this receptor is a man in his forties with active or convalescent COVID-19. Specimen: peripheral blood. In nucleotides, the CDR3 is TGTGCCAGCAGCCCCTCCCAAGGGGGGGTGAACACTGAAGCTTTCTTT. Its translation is CASSPSQGGVNTEAFF.